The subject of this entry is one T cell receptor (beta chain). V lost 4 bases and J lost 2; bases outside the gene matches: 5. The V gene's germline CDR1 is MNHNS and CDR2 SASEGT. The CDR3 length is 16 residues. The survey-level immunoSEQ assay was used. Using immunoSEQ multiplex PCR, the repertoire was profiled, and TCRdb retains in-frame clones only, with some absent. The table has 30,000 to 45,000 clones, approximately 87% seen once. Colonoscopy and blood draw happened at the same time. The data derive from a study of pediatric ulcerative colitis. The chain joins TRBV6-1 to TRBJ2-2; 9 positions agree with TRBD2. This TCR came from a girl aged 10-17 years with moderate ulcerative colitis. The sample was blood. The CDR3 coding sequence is TGTGCCAGCAGTGCCCGCGGGGGGGCCAACACCGGGGAGCTGTTTTTT. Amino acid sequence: CASSARGGANTGELFF.